The 20 T cell receptor beta chains listed next were all sequenced from one sample in a study of tumor-infiltrating lymphocytes in primary liver carcinoma. Researchers generated TCR beta cDNA from roughly 510 ng of total RNA, relying on a constant-region primer. Sequencing libraries for TCR beta derived from three nested multiplex PCR rounds that used slightly modified ARM-PCR. Rounds one and two of PCR, each of 10 to 11 cycles, were primed with TRBV1-TRBV30 forward primers and a C-beta reverse primer. TCRdb itself ran the multiplex PCR reads through MiXCR, one entry per CDR3 protein. The table has approximately 330,000 distinct CDR3 sequences, roughly two thirds seen once. Alongside blood RNA obtained from unsorted whole blood, germline DNA was also extracted. Specimen: peripheral blood. The receptors derive from a man in his forties with primary liver carcinoma and hepatitis B virus infection.

V is TRBV6-5 and J is TRBJ2-7; 10 bases are shared with TRBD1. Per the germline V gene, CDR1 is MNHEY and CDR2 is SVGAGI. The CDR3 runs 15 residues. V lost 9 bases and J lost 8; bases outside the gene matches: 16. The CDR3 is CARSSRTGGGYKQYF. In DNA, the CDR3 is TGTGCCAGAAGTAGCAGGACAGGGGGTGGGTACAAGCAGTACTTC.

As regards this clonotype: This may be a read error: a much more frequent sequence differs by one nucleotide. This sequence joins TRBV12-3 or TRBV12-4 and TRBJ2-1; D not certain. This CDR3 contains 16 residues. Written as DNA, the CDR3 is TGTGCCGGCAGCCGACCTCTAGGGATCTCCTACAATGAGCAGTTCTTC. Its protein product is CAGSRPLGISYNEQFF.

Details on this clonotype: One junction end disagrees with the germline gene, perhaps due to a read error. The V and J genes are TRBV11-1 and TRBJ1-2; D gene uncertain. This CDR3 has 15 amino acids. CDR1 and CDR2 (germline): SGHAT, FQDESV (reference sequence). The CDR3 DNA sequence: TGTGCGAGCAGCTTATCGGCAGCGACTAACTATTGCTACACCTTC. This sequence encodes CASSLSAATNYCYTF.

A remark on this clonotype: This may be a read error, as it is one base from a much larger clone. This chain connects TRBV6-5 to TRBJ1-2; D may be TRBD1 (6 bases). CDR1 and CDR2 from the germline V gene are MNHEY and SVGAGI. V dropped 4 bases and J dropped 6 bases, with 18 bases sitting between them. The CDR3 runs 15 residues. Here the CDR3 reads CASSCSLPGVNGYTF. In DNA, the CDR3 is TGTGCCAGCAGTTGCAGTTTGCCAGGGGTGAATGGCTACACCTTC.

This clonotype was found a few times. CDR3 DNA: TGTGCCAGCAGCCCGGTGACTAGCGGGACGGCCCATGAGCAGTTCTTC. Translating it yields CASSPVTSGTAHEQFF. This sequence joins TRBV5-6 and TRBJ2-1; 11 positions agree with TRBD2. Trimming cost V 4 bases and J 8 bases; bases outside gene matches: 11. This CDR3 has 16 residues. The germline CDR1 and CDR2 sequences are SGHDT and YYEEEE.

This clonotype was seen only a few times. The rearrangement links TRBV5-6 to TRBJ1-2; D not resolved. The CDR3 sequence is 16 residues long. From germline, CDR1 is SGHDT and CDR2 YYEEEE. V lost 4 bases to trimming and J lost 0 bases, with 16 bases between them. The CDR3: CASSPAVAGPNYGYTF. As DNA, the CDR3 is TGTGCCAGCAGCCCCGCGGTCGCAGGACCTAACTATGGCTACACCTTC.

In regard to this clonotype: At one end, the junction sequence differs from germline, possibly due to a read error. The V gene is TRBV11-3, the J gene TRBJ2-3; TRBD2 matches 8 bases. CDR1 SGHNT and CDR2 YENEEA come from the germline V gene. CDR3 length: 14 amino acids. Here the CDR3 reads CASSSRTSIDTQYF. Written as DNA, the CDR3 is TGTGCCAGTAGCTCGCGGACTAGCATAGATACGCAGTATTTT.

The V and J genes are TRBV11-2 and TRBJ1-4; TRBD1 is a possible D gene (6 bases). The CDR3 contains 14 residues. V shed 0 bases and J shed 14 bases, with 16 bases lying between them. In germline, CDR1 is SGHAT, CDR2 FQNNGV. CDR3 residues: CASSLDLGGLRLFF. DNA for the CDR3: TGTGCCAGCAGCTTAGATCTTGGGGGGCTCAGGCTGTTTTTT.

This chain connects TRBV5-6 to TRBJ1-4, with a tentative D call TRBD1 (5 bases). Germline V gene sequence: CDR1 SGHDT, CDR2 YYEEEE. The CDR3 runs 15 residues. Between the trimmed V and J ends, which lost 4 bases and 8 bases, there was a span of 18 bases. The CDR3 spells CASSLTGPEREKLFF. In nucleotides, the CDR3 is TGTGCCAGCAGCCTGACGGGGCCTGAGCGAGAAAAACTGTTTTTT.

Of note for this clonotype: Being one base from a much bigger clone, this may be a read error. The chain combines TRBV6-2 or TRBV6-3 with TRBJ2-1; 8 positions agree with TRBD2. This CDR3 has 12 residues. Germline V CDR1 and CDR2: MNHEY, SVGEGT. The CDR3, as DNA: TGTGCCAGCAGTTATAGCGGGAATGATCAGTTCTTC. Translation gives CASSYSGNDQFF.

The genes are TRBV4-3 and TRBJ1-4, with D tentatively TRBD1 (5 bases). The germline CDR1 and CDR2 sequences are LGHNA and YSLEER. The CDR3 spans 18 residues. V was shortened by 2 bases and J by 1 base, with 17 bases between the two germline ends. The CDR3 DNA follows: TGCGCCAGCAGCCAATCTCTACCCGCGGGGGGAACTAATGAAAAACTGTTTTTT. It encodes CASSQSLPAGGTNEKLFF.

For this clonotype: The germline gene is not matched at one end of the junction; a read error may be the cause. V gene TRBV11-3 combines with J gene TRBJ2-1; possible D gene TRBD2, 6 bases. The germline gives CDR1 SGHNT, CDR2 YENEEA. The CDR3 has 16 amino acids. The CDR3 bases are TGTGTCAGCAGCTTAGGTCCGTGGGCTAGCGTCAATGAACAGTTCTTC. Its protein is CVSSLGPWASVNEQFF.

This clonotype has at least ten counts. The CDR3 is CASSTTAGSPDTQYF. The DNA for the CDR3 is TGTGCCAGCAGTACCACAGCGGGATCTCCAGATACGCAGTATTTT. The chain is built from TRBV12-3 or TRBV12-4 and TRBJ2-3; the match to TRBD2 covers 7 bases. Trimming cost V 5 bases and J 4 bases; bases outside gene matches: 9. This CDR3 is 15 amino acids long.

CDR3 protein: CASNRTQGADYGYTF. CDR3 nucleotides: TGTGCCAGCAACCGTACTCAGGGGGCGGACTATGGCTACACCTTC. The chain couples TRBV7-9 to TRBJ1-2; 8 positions match TRBD1. The germline CDR1 and CDR2 sequences are SEHNR and FQNEAQ (reference sequence). Unmatched junction bases numbered 10, after V lost 7 bases and J lost 3 bases. This CDR3 is 15 amino acids long.

Points on this clonotype: A junction end diverges from the germline sequence, so it may reflect a read error. The chain is built from TRBV7-9 and TRBJ1-4; TRBD1 matches 10 bases. The CDR3 length is 15 residues. Germline values: CDR1 SEHNR, CDR2 FQNEAQ (reference sequence). The CDR3: CASSPSTGGFEKLLF. As DNA, the CDR3 is TGTGCCAGCAGCCCCTCGACAGGGGGCTTTGAAAAACTGTTATTT.

The V gene is TRBV18, the J gene TRBJ2-1; D perhaps matches TRBD2 (5 bases). The CDR3 contains 15 residues. The V and J ends lost 3 bases and 4 bases respectively, with 13 bases between them. Germline lookup yields CDR1 KGHSH and CDR2 LQKENI. This chain's CDR3 is CASSPGGVGYNEQFF. CDR3 DNA sequence: TGTGCCAGCTCACCCGGAGGAGTTGGTTACAATGAGCAGTTCTTC. The variable domain in full, with the rest retrieved from reference TRBV18 and TRBJ2-1, is NAGVMQNPRHLVRRRGQEARLRCSPMKGHSHVYWYRQLPEEGLKFMVYLQKENIIDESGMPKERFSAEFPKEGPSILRIQQVVRGDSAAYFCASSPGGVGYNEQFFGPGTRLTVL.

A remark on this clonotype: The junction and the germline gene differ at one end; a read error may be behind it. DNA of the CDR3: TGCAGCGTTGAAGAGGGAGCGGGAGGTGTCTACGATGAGCGGTTCTTC. Protein product: CSVEEGAGGVYDERFF. The rearrangement links TRBV29-1 to TRBJ2-1, with 9 bases matching TRBD2. Germline CDR1 reads SQVTM; CDR2 reads ANQGSEA. There are 16 residues in the CDR3.

This clonotype was observed a handful of times. This rearrangement joins TRBV30 to TRBJ1-2, with D perhaps TRBD1 (5 bases). This CDR3 has 13 amino acids. CDR1 and CDR2 (germline): GTSNPN, SVGIG (reference sequence). V gave up 2 bases and J gave up 4 bases, with 11 bases separating them. The CDR3 sequence: CAWSRTSRYGYTF. Here the CDR3 DNA reads TGTGCCTGGAGTCGGACATCCCGCTATGGCTACACCTTC.

About this clonotype itself: This may arise from a read error, as a much more abundant clone is one base away. The CDR3 DNA reads TGTGCCAGCTCTAGATGTGCTAGCACAGATACGCAGTATTTT. Its translation is CASSRCASTDTQYF. This sequence joins TRBV6-5 and TRBJ2-3; D not certain. Germline lookup yields CDR1 MNHEY and CDR2 SVGAGI. CDR3 length: 14 residues. V shed 8 bases and J shed 0 bases, with 12 bases lying between them.

As to this clonotype: Germline is not matched at one junction end, which may reflect a read error. V is TRBV6-5 and J is TRBJ1-4, with 7 bases that match TRBD1. Germline loops: CDR1 MNHEY, CDR2 SVGAGI. The CDR3 has 16 amino acids. The CDR3 bases are TGTGCCAGCAGTAGGACCGGGACAGTAACTAATGAAAACCTGTTTTTT. It specifies CASSRTGTVTNENLFF.